These 28 T cell receptor beta chains were all obtained from the same sample, sequenced in a study of T cell repertoires in cytomegalovirus infection. MiXCR, applied by TCRdb to the reads, yields one record per CDR3 protein. The sample shows around 43,000 distinct CDR3 sequences, 20% of them seen only once. What these receptors recognize is not known. The sequenced material came from PBMCs, sequenced either directly or after in vitro stimulation (not recorded which). These receptors all come from a human donor in good health (CMV status not recorded). Some clones in this sample may be carry-over from other donors' samples.

This clonotype appeared many times. This chain uses TRBV25-1 with TRBJ1-3, with D hard to call. Germline V lookup: CDR1 MGHDK, CDR2 SYGVNS. CDR3 length: 15 residues. The V and J ends lost 3 bases and 0 bases respectively, with 9 bases between them. CDR3: CASSDSSGSGNTIYF. CDR3 nucleotides: TGTGCCAGCAGTGACTCCTCGGGCTCTGGAAACACCATATATTTT.

The V gene is TRBV10-3, the J gene TRBJ1-1; 9 nucleotides agree with TRBD1. Per the germline V gene, CDR1 is ENHRY and CDR2 is SYGVKD. CDR3 size: 15 residues. Trimming at V came to 3 bases and at J to 5 bases, leaving 7 bases not matched to a gene. DNA for the CDR3: TGTGCCATCAGTGATTACGCCGGGACAGGGACTGAAGCTTTCTTT. Amino acid sequence: CAISDYAGTGTEAFF.

The V and J genes are TRBV12-3 or TRBV12-4 and TRBJ1-5; TRBD1 aligns across 7 bases. This CDR3 spans 15 amino acids. Unmatched junction bases numbered 7, after V lost 6 bases and J lost 2 bases. The DNA for the CDR3 is TGTGCCAGCAGCTCGACAGGGTCGGGCAATCAGCCCCAGCATTTT. Amino acid sequence: CASSSTGSGNQPQHF.

V usage is TRBV12-3 or TRBV12-4 and J usage is TRBJ2-1, with a tentative D call TRBD2 (7 bases). This CDR3 spans 16 amino acids. The V gene lost 5 bases and the J gene lost 0 bases, with 14 bases spanning the gap. The CDR3 here is CASSRGGPSSYNEQFF. The CDR3 DNA reads as TGTGCCAGCAGTCGCGGGGGCCCGAGCTCCTACAATGAGCAGTTCTTC.

The chain couples TRBV7-2 to TRBJ2-7, with D possibly matching TRBD2 (6 bases). V was clipped by 3 bases and J by 4 bases, with 13 bases between them. Germline-derived CDR1 and CDR2 are SGHTA and FQGNSA. The CDR3 sequence is 14 residues long. The CDR3 nucleotides are TGTGCCAGCAGCTTCGGACCCGGGACTTACGAGCAGTACTTC. Its translation: CASSFGPGTYEQYF. The full variable domain, in which reference TRBV7-2 and TRBJ2-7 provide the parts outside the CDR3, is GAGVSQSPSNKVTEKGKDVELRCDPISGHTALYWYRQSLGQGLEFLIYFQGNSAPDKSGLPSDRFSAERTGGSVSTLTIQRTQQEDSAVYLCASSFGPGTYEQYFGPGTRLTVT.

This clonotype was observed at least ten times. The chain combines TRBV7-8 with TRBJ2-3; 8 nucleotides align to TRBD2. V gave up 5 bases and J gave up 6 bases; unmatched junction bases: 7. This CDR3 contains 14 residues. From germline, CDR1 is SGHVS and CDR2 FQNEAQ. CDR3: CASSDSGGMDTQYF. CDR3 in DNA: TGTGCCAGCAGCGACAGCGGGGGCATGGATACGCAGTATTTT. The entire variable domain, with the rest obtained from reference TRBV7-8 and TRBJ2-3, is as follows: GAGVSQSPRYKVAKRGQDVALRCDPISGHVSLFWYQQALGQGPEFLTYFQNEAQLDKSGLPSDRFFAERPEGSVSTLKIQRTQQEDSAVYLCASSDSGGMDTQYFGPGTRLTVL.

CDR3 DNA sequence: TGTGCCAGCAGCTTAGGATCAGATACGCAGTATTTT. It encodes CASSLGSDTQYF. The chain employs TRBV11-3 and TRBJ2-3; D gene uncertain. CDR1 is SGHNT, CDR2 YENEEA, per germline. The V end lost 1 base, the J end lost 4 bases, and 3 bases lay between the germline ends. The CDR3 consists of 12 residues.

This clonotype has at least ten counts. The chain uses TRBV10-3 and TRBJ2-7; 7 bases match TRBD2. Germline loops: CDR1 ENHRY, CDR2 SYGVKD. Trimming took 3 bases from V and 6 from J; bases not matched to a gene: 14. The CDR3 loop spans 16 amino acids. The CDR3 loop is CAISDPDSGGELEQYF. The CDR3 bases are TGTGCCATCAGTGACCCAGACAGTGGGGGGGAGCTCGAGCAGTACTTC.

This clonotype was observed a few times. CDR3 region: CASTTGEGTDTQYF. The DNA for the CDR3 is TGTGCCAGTACCACAGGGGAGGGCACAGATACGCAGTATTTT. This chain connects TRBV19 to TRBJ2-3, with D possibly TRBD1 on 7 matching bases. This CDR3 has 14 amino acids. V was cut by 7 bases and J by 1 base, with 12 bases left in between. Germline V CDR1 and CDR2: LNHDA, SQIVND (reference sequence).

CDR3: CASSQPKDPTDSYNEQFF. In DNA form, the CDR3 reads TGCGCCAGCAGCCAACCCAAAGACCCGACCGACTCCTACAATGAGCAGTTCTTC. The J gene is TRBJ2-1, the V gene TRBV4-3, with unresolved D. CDR1 is LGHNA, CDR2 YSLEER, per germline. Trimming stripped 2 bases from V and 0 bases from J, with 17 bases between. This CDR3 has 18 amino acids.

The CDR3 loop is CASSSLESTDTQYF. CDR3 bases: TGTGCCAGCAGCTCATTGGAGAGCACAGATACGCAGTATTTT. V is TRBV7-9 and J is TRBJ2-3; unclear D gene. V lost 4 bases, J lost 0 bases, and 8 bases lay in between. The CDR3 contains 14 residues. Germline V gene lookup returns CDR1 SEHNR and CDR2 FQNEAQ (reference sequence).

In its sample, this clonotype was seen many times. The rearrangement joins TRBV5-1 to TRBJ2-1; no firm D call. The CDR3 has 13 amino acids. V was shortened by 4 bases and J by 5 bases, with 10 bases between the two germline ends. The germline V gene encodes CDR1 SGHRS and CDR2 YFSETQ. The CDR3 DNA reads as TGCGCCAGCAGCAAGAGTTGGCACAATGAGCAGTTCTTC. Its translation: CASSKSWHNEQFF.

The rearrangement joins TRBV9 to TRBJ1-3; 7 positions agree with TRBD1. The J segment lost 7 bases and the V segment lost 3 bases, leaving 7 bases of the junction unmatched. CDR3 size: 14 residues. Germline CDR1 and CDR2: SGDLS and YYNGEE. The CDR3 nucleotides read TGTGCCAGCAGCGAGTGGGACAGTGGGAACACCATATATTTT. Translating it yields CASSEWDSGNTIYF.

This clonotype was seen ten or more times. The chain uses TRBV7-2 and TRBJ2-3, with TRBD1 matching over 11 bases. J lost 5 bases, V lost 6 bases, and 4 bases had no gene match. Germline loops: CDR1 SGHTA, CDR2 FQGNSA. The CDR3 length is 14 residues. CDR3 nucleotide sequence: TGTGCCAGCAGTCGGGACAGGGGGATAGATACGCAGTATTTT. It is translated as CASSRDRGIDTQYF.

This clonotype was seen only a few times. The chain has TRBV6-2 or TRBV6-3 and TRBJ2-2; no reliable D call. V was clipped by 4 bases and J by 8 bases, with 8 bases between them. Germline V gene sequence: CDR1 MNHEY, CDR2 SVGEGT. The CDR3 has 12 residues. The CDR3 DNA sequence: TGTGCCAGCAGTTCGTTCCGGGGGGAGCTGTTTTTT. Its translation: CASSSFRGELFF.

V and J are TRBV11-3 and TRBJ1-6; D uncertain. The germline gives CDR1 SGHNT, CDR2 YENEEA. Trimming cost V 8 bases and J 0 bases, with 11 bases left between them. The CDR3 contains 15 residues. CDR3 sequence: CASAPQSSYNSPLHF. CDR3 bases: TGTGCCAGCGCCCCCCAGAGCTCCTATAATTCACCCCTCCACTTT.

This clonotype has only a few counts. This chain uses TRBV20-1 with TRBJ2-1; a possible D gene is TRBD1 (5 bases). V dropped 0 bases and J dropped 9 bases, with 15 bases sitting between them. This CDR3 comprises 14 residues. CDR1 and CDR2 (germline): DFQATT, SNEGSKA (reference sequence). The CDR3 region is CSARDLSRVSEQFF. CDR3 DNA sequence: TGCAGTGCTAGAGATCTCTCCAGGGTCAGTGAGCAGTTCTTC.

The chain has TRBV4-2 and TRBJ2-1; 9 nucleotides align to TRBD2. The V gene's germline CDR1 is LGHNA and CDR2 YNFKEQ. This CDR3 comprises 18 residues. V lost 0 bases, J lost 7 bases, and 13 bases stayed unmatched. CDR3 DNA sequence: TGTGCCAGCAGCCAAGATGGAGGACTAGCGTCCCCAGGGAATGAGCAGTTCTTC. It yields the protein CASSQDGGLASPGNEQFF.

This chain joins TRBV29-1 and TRBJ2-3; D uncertain. Germline V gives CDR1 SQVTM, CDR2 ANQGSEA. V lost 3 bases and J lost 3, with 13 bases in between. The CDR3 is made up of 14 amino acids. The chain's CDR3 is CSVEANPGTDTQYF. In DNA form, the CDR3 reads TGCAGCGTTGAGGCAAACCCCGGAACAGATACGCAGTATTTT.

The CDR3 region has the DNA TGCAGTGCCCTAGACGGTAATCAGCCCCAGCATTTT. Translated: CSALDGNQPQHF. J is TRBJ1-5 and V is TRBV20-1, with no clear D. Looked up from germline, CDR1 is DFQATT and CDR2 is SNEGSKA (reference sequence). The CDR3 is 12 residues long. V lost 6 bases, J lost 4 bases, and 10 bases lay in between.

This clonotype was detected many times. The V gene is TRBV18, the J gene TRBJ2-7; TRBD1 matches at 10 bases. The CDR3 sequence is 14 residues long. J lost 9 bases, V lost 3 bases, and 8 bases had no gene match. In germline, CDR1 is KGHSH, CDR2 LQKENI. The CDR3 loop reads CASSPGQGLRGQYF. DNA of the CDR3: TGTGCCAGCTCACCGGGACAGGGGCTCCGGGGGCAGTACTTC.

This clonotype came up a few times. This chain connects TRBV6-5 to TRBJ2-3, with D tentatively TRBD1 (6 bases). The CDR3 contains 16 residues. V lost 5 bases and J 6 bases, leaving 21 bases between the germline ends. Looked up from germline, CDR1 is MNHEY and CDR2 is SVGAGI. The CDR3 protein is CASSGPDRQSTDTQYF. In DNA, the CDR3 is TGTGCCAGCAGTGGCCCTGACAGGCAATCTACGGATACGCAGTATTTT.

The genes are TRBV4-3 and TRBJ2-3; 14 bases line up with TRBD2. The V gene end was trimmed by 5 bases and the J gene end by 2 bases; junction bases not matched to a gene: 9. Germline V gene data show CDR1 as LGHNA and CDR2 as YSLEER. This CDR3 contains 18 residues. In DNA, the CDR3 is TGCGCCAGCAGCTTCGGACTAGCGGGAGGTGGGGACACAGATACGCAGTATTTT. Amino acids: CASSFGLAGGGDTDTQYF.

This clonotype was observed a handful of times. The V and J genes are TRBV7-8 and TRBJ2-5; no clear D gene. Germline CDR1 and CDR2: SGHVS and FQNEAQ. Trimming took 5 bases from V and 2 from J, leaving 18 bases between them. The CDR3 totals 16 residues. The CDR3 DNA follows: TGTGCCAGCAGCCCTACCCGACTCGTGTCACAAGAGACCCAGTACTTC. Its protein product is CASSPTRLVSQETQYF.

This clonotype was seen only a few times. The chain recombines TRBV4-3 with TRBJ1-5; tentatively, D is TRBD1 (5 bases). Trimming left V 0 bases short and J 4 bases short, with 10 bases between. The CDR3 is 15 amino acids. Germline assignment: CDR1 LGHNA and CDR2 YSLEER. CDR3 in amino acids: CASSQDIGDNQPQHF. The CDR3 coding sequence is TGCGCCAGCAGCCAAGATATAGGGGATAATCAGCCCCAGCATTTT.

V gene TRBV6-2 or TRBV6-3 combines with J gene TRBJ2-2; a weak D match, TRBD2 (5 bases). This CDR3 is built from 13 residues. V lost 6 bases to trimming and J lost 3 bases, with 8 bases between them. Germline values: CDR1 MNHEY, CDR2 SVGEGT. The CDR3 sequence: CASRDSYTGELFF. CDR3 nucleotides: TGTGCCAGCAGGGACTCCTACACCGGGGAGCTGTTTTTT.

V is TRBV29-1 and J is TRBJ2-3; D unclear. Germline V gives CDR1 SQVTM, CDR2 ANQGSEA. The V and J ends lost 4 bases and 1 base respectively, with 12 bases between them. CDR3 length: 14 amino acids. In nucleotides, the CDR3 is TGCAGCGTTGTCCGGGCCCTGCGCACAGATACGCAGTATTTT. Protein: CSVVRALRTDTQYF.

This clonotype has ten or more counts. This chain uses TRBV7-6 with TRBJ2-4; TRBD2 matches 9 bases. This CDR3 contains 16 residues. Germline CDR1 is SGHVS and CDR2 is FNYEAQ. Unmatched junction bases numbered 7, after V lost 5 bases and J lost 2 bases. This chain's CDR3 is CASSPGTSLTKNIQYF. CDR3 sequence (DNA): TGTGCCAGCAGCCCAGGGACTAGCTTAACCAAAAACATTCAGTACTTC.